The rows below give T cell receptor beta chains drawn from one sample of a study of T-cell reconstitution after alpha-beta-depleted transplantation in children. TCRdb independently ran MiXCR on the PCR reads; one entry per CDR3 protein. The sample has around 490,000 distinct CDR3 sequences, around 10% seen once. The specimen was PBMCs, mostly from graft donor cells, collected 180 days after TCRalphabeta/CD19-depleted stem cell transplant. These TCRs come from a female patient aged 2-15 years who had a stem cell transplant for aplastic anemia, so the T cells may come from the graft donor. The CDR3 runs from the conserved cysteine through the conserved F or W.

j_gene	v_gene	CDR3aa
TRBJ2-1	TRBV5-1	CASSLVPGFYNEQFF
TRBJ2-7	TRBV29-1	CSVLILSYEQYF
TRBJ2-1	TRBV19	CASSRQPYNEQFF
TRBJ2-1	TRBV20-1	CSARTSGGEQFF
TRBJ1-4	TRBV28	CASSPYRGLMEKLFF
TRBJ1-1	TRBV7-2	CASSRRTMPNTEAFF
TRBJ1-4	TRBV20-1	CSARDLGGDEKLFF
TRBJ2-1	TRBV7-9	CASSRDIEQFF
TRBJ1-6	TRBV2	CASSERGGSYNSPLHF
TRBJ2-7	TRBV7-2	CASSLFLEPNEQYF
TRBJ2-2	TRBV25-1	CASRTGPGELFF
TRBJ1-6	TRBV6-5	CASSSLGLSSYNSPLHF
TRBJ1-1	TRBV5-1	CASSWDNLNTEAFF
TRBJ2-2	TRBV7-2	CASSLTPNTGELFF
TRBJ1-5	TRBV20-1	CSAKGSNQPQHF
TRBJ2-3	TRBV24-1	CATSTNGLAGGPRDTQYF
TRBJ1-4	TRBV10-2	CASRGPETNEKLFF
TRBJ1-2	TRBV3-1	CASSQGRANYGYTF
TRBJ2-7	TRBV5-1	CASSTSGTHEQYF
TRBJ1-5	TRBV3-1	CTSSRLLRRTGVNQPQHF
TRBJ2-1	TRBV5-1	CASSLLGEEQFF
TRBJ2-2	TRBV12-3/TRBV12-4	CASSTGAMNTGELFF
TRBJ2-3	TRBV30	CAWSVKSGDTQYF
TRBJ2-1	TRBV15	CATRGGLSTYNEQFF
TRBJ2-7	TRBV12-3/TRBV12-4	CASSLRQGYVHEQYF
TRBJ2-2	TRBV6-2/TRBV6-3	CASSSSTKRENTGELFF
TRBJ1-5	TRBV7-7	CASSSRDRHYSNQPQHF
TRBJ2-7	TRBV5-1	CASSPAGLAGGFDYEQYF
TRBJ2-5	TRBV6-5	CASSFLRDGETQYF
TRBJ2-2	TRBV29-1	CSVEEGTSGRRAGELFF
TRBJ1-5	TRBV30	CAWSLRRGLAGVDNQPQHF
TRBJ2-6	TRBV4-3	CASSPRGATNVLTF
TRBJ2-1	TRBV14	CASSQEAAGLVGPFSYNEQFF
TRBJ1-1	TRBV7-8	CASSARDTHEAFF
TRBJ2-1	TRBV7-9	CASSLVVAGGHNEQFF
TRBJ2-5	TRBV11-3	CASSQSSSEETQYF
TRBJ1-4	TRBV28	CASSFRVVVTNEKLFF
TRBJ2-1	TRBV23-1	CASRPGQFNEQFF
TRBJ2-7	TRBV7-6	CASSLGQQGSSYEQYF
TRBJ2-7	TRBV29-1	CSASLLSEGGQYF
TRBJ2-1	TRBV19	CASTPDRGRYYNEQFF
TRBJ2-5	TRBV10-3	CAISEGLAFLQETQYF
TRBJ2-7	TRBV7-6	CASSLGGQDTYEQYF
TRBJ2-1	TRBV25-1	CASSEYLDSEQFF
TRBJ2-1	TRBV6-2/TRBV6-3	CASSSWGASYNEQFF